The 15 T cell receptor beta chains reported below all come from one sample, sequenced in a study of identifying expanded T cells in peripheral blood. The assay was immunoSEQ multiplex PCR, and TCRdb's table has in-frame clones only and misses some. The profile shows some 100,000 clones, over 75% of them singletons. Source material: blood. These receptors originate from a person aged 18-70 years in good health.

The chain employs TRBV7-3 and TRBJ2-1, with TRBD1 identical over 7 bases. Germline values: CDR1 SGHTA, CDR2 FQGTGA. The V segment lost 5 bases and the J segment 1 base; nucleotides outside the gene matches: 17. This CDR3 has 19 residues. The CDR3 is CASSPRLGDSQISYNEQFF. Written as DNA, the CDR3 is TGTGCCAGCAGCCCACGCCTAGGGGACAGCCAAATTTCCTACAATGAGCAGTTCTTC.

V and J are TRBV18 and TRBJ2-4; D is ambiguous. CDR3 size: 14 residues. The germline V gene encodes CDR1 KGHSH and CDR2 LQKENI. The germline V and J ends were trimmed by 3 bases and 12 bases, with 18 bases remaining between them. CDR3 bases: TGTGCCAGCTCACCTCCGGGTCCTAGAAATTCTCAGTACTTC. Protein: CASSPPGPRNSQYF.

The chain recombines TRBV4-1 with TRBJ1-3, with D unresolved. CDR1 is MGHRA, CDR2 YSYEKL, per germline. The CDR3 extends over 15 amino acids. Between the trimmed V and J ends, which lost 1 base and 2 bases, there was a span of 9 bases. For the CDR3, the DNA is TGCGCCAGCAGCCAAGGTGGCCAGGCTGGAAACACCATATATTTT. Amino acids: CASSQGGQAGNTIYF.

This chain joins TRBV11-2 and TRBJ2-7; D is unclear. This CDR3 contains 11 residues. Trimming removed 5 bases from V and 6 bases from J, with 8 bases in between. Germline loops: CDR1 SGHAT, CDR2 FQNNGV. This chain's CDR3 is CASSLQLEQYF. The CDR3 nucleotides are TGTGCCAGCAGCCTCCAACTCGAGCAGTACTTC. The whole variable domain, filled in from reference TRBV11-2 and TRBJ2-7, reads EAGVAQSPRYKIIEKRQSVAFWCNPISGHATLYWYQQILGQGPKLLIQFQNNGVVDDSQLPKDRFSAERLKGVDSTLKIQPAKLEDSAVYLCASSLQLEQYFGPGTRLTVT.

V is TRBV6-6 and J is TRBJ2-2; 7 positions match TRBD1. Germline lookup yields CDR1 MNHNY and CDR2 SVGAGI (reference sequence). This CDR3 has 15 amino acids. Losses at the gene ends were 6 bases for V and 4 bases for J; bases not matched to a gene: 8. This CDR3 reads CASRPSSGGTGELFF. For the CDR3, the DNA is TGTGCCAGCAGGCCTTCCTCAGGGGGCACCGGGGAGCTGTTTTTT.

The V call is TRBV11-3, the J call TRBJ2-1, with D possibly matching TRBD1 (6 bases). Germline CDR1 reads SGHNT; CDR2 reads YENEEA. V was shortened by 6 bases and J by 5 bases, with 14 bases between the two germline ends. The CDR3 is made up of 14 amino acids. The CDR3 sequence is CASRYRVKDNEQFF. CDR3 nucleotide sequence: TGTGCCAGCAGGTACAGGGTTAAGGACAATGAGCAGTTCTTC. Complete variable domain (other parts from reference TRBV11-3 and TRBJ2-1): EAGVVQSPRYKIIEKKQPVAFWCNPISGHNTLYWYLQNLGQGPELLIRYENEEAVDDSQLPKDRFSAERLKGVDSTLKIQPAELGDSAVYLCASRYRVKDNEQFFGPGTRLTVL.

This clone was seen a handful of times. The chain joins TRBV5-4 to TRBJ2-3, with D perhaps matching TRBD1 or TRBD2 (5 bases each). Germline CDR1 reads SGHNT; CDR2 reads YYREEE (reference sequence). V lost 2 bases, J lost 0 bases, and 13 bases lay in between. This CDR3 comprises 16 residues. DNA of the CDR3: TGTGCCAGCAGCTTTAGCCGGGACCCTAGCACAGATACGCAGTATTTT. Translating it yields CASSFSRDPSTDTQYF.

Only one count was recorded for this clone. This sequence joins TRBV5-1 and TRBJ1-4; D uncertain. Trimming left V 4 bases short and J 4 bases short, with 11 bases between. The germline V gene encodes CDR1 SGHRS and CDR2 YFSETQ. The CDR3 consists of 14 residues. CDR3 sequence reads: CASSLDGYNEKLFF. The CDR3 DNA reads TGCGCCAGCAGCCTGGACGGATATAATGAAAAACTGTTTTTT.

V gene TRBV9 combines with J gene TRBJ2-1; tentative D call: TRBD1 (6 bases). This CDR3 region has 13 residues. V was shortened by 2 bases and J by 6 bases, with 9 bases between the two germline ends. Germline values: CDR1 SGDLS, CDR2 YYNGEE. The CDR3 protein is CASSVTGPNEQFF. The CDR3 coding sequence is TGTGCCAGCAGCGTTACAGGGCCCAATGAGCAGTTCTTC.

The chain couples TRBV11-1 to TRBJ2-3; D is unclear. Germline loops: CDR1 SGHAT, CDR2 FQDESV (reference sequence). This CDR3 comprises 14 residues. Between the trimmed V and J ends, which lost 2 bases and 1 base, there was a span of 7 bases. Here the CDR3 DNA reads TGTGCCAGCAGCTTACTCGGGCGCACAGATACGCAGTATTTT. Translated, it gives CASSLLGRTDTQYF.

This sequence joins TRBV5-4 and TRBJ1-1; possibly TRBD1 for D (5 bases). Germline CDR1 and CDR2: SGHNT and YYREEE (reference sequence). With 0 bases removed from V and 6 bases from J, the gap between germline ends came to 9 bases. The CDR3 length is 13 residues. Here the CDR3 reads CASSLARGAEAFF. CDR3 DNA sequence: TGTGCCAGCAGCTTGGCCAGAGGGGCTGAAGCTTTCTTT.

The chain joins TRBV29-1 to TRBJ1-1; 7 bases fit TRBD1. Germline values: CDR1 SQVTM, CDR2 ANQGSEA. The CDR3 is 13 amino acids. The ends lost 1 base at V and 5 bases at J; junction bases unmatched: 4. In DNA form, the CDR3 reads TGCAGCGTTGAAGGCCAGGGGGAAACTGAAGCTTTCTTT. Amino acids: CSVEGQGETEAFF.

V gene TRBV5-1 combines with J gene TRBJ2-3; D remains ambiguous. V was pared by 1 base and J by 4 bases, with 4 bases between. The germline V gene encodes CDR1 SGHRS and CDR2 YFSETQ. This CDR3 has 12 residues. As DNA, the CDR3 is TGCGCCAGCAGCTTGTTGGCAGATACGCAGTATTTT. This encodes CASSLLADTQYF.

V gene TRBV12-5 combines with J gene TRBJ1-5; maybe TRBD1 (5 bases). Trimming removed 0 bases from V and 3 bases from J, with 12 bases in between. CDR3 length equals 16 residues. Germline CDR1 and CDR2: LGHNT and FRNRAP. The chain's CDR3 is CASGLVVTGNNQPQHF. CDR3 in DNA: TGTGCTAGTGGTTTGGTAGTAACAGGTAACAATCAGCCCCAGCATTTT.

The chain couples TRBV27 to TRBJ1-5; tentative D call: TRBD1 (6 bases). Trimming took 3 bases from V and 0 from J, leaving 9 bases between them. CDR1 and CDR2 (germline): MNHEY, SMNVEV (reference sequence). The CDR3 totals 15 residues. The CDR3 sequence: CASSLTGGSNQPQHF. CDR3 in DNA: TGTGCCAGCAGTTTGACAGGAGGTAGCAATCAGCCCCAGCATTTT.